The 9 T cell receptor beta chains listed next were all sequenced from one sample in a study of blood T cell repertoires in COVID-19. Measured with immunoSEQ multiplex PCR; TCRdb has only the in-frame clones, and not every one. The sample shows some 100,000 clones, about 77% of them seen only once. Sequenced: peripheral blood. The source of these receptors is a man aged 70 or older with active or convalescent COVID-19.

The CDR3 reads CASSPNREETQYF. CDR3 bases: TGTGCCAGCAGCCCCAACAGGGAAGAGACCCAGTACTTC. The chain uses TRBV7-3 and TRBJ2-5; maybe TRBD1 (6 bases). The CDR3 spans 13 residues. Germline V gives CDR1 SGHTA, CDR2 FQGTGA. Trimming took off 5 bases at V and 3 bases at J, with 10 bases between the two ends.

The chain employs TRBV7-3 and TRBJ1-1; D unclear. This CDR3 contains 13 residues. Trimming left V 5 bases short and J 3 bases short, with 10 bases between. The germline CDR1 and CDR2 sequences are SGHTA and FQGTGA. CDR3 DNA: TGTGCCAGCAGCCTTACAAGTTACACTGAAGCTTTCTTT. Its translation is CASSLTSYTEAFF.

The CDR3 loop is CASSYSRGRGMNTEAFF. The CDR3, as DNA: TGTGCCAGCAGTTACTCGAGGGGGCGCGGGATGAACACTGAAGCTTTCTTT. This chain connects TRBV6-2 or TRBV6-3 to TRBJ1-1, with 7 bases aligning to TRBD1. The CDR3 runs to 17 residues. CDR1 is MNHEY, CDR2 SVGEGT, per germline. Losses at the gene ends were 0 bases for V and 0 bases for J; bases not matched to a gene: 7.

This clone was seen only a few times. DNA for the CDR3: TGTGCCATCAGTGAGCCGGACAGGGGGATGGGAAAACTGTTTTTT. Translating it yields CAISEPDRGMGKLFF. The chain uses TRBV10-3 and TRBJ1-4; 10 bases match TRBD1. Germline CDR1 and CDR2: ENHRY and SYGVKD. Trimming took 2 bases from V and 10 from J; bases not matched to a gene: 7. The CDR3 has 15 amino acids.

This clone was seen just once. The chain combines TRBV6-2 or TRBV6-3 with TRBJ1-5; D uncertain. The germline V gene encodes CDR1 MNHEY and CDR2 SVGEGT. V was shortened by 2 bases and J by 0 bases, with 8 bases between the two germline ends. CDR3 length: 15 amino acids. The CDR3 DNA reads TGTGCCAGCAGTTACCCGGTGCATAGCAATCAGCCCCAGCATTTT. Its protein is CASSYPVHSNQPQHF.

The gene calls are TRBV14 and TRBJ2-2; D unresolved. CDR3 size: 17 residues. Between the trimmed V and J ends, which lost 0 bases and 1 base, there was a span of 12 bases. The germline CDR1 and CDR2 sequences are SGHDN and FVKESK. CDR3 in DNA: TGTGCCAGCAGCCAAGAGACCGCGGCCTTGAACACCGGGGAGCTGTTTTTT. This gives the protein CASSQETAALNTGELFF. Together with reference TRBV14 and TRBJ2-2, the CDR3 gives the full variable domain: EAGVTQFPSHSVIEKGQTVTLRCDPISGHDNLYWYRRVMGKEIKFLLHFVKESKQDESGMPNNRFLAERTGGTYSTLKVQPAELEDSGVYFCASSQETAALNTGELFFGEGSRLTVL.

The chain is built from TRBV6-6 and TRBJ2-3; 10 bases line up with TRBD1. This CDR3 has 15 amino acids. Germline V gene sequence: CDR1 MNHNY, CDR2 SVGAGI (reference sequence). After removal of 6 bases from V and 3 bases from J, the junction contained 6 bases not matched to a gene. CDR3 DNA: TGTGCCAGCAGACCCGGGACAGGGGTGACAGATACGCAGTATTTT. It yields the protein CASRPGTGVTDTQYF.

The V and J genes are TRBV2 and TRBJ2-7; perhaps TRBD1 as D (6 bases). Germline V gives CDR1 SNHLY, CDR2 FYNNEI. V lost 10 bases and J 1 base, leaving 14 bases between the germline ends. This CDR3 contains 13 residues. CDR3 residues: CATSGTPSYEQYF. CDR3 coding DNA: TGTGCCACCTCCGGGACACCGTCCTACGAGCAGTACTTC.

V is TRBV18 and J is TRBJ1-2, with TRBD1 matching over 12 bases. V was pared by 6 bases and J by 4 bases, with 6 bases of the junction left unmatched. Germline V gene lookup returns CDR1 KGHSH and CDR2 LQKENI. The CDR3 extends over 15 amino acids. The CDR3 DNA reads as TGTGCCAGCTCCTGGGGACAGGGGGCCTCCTATGGCTACACCTTC. Protein product: CASSWGQGASYGYTF.